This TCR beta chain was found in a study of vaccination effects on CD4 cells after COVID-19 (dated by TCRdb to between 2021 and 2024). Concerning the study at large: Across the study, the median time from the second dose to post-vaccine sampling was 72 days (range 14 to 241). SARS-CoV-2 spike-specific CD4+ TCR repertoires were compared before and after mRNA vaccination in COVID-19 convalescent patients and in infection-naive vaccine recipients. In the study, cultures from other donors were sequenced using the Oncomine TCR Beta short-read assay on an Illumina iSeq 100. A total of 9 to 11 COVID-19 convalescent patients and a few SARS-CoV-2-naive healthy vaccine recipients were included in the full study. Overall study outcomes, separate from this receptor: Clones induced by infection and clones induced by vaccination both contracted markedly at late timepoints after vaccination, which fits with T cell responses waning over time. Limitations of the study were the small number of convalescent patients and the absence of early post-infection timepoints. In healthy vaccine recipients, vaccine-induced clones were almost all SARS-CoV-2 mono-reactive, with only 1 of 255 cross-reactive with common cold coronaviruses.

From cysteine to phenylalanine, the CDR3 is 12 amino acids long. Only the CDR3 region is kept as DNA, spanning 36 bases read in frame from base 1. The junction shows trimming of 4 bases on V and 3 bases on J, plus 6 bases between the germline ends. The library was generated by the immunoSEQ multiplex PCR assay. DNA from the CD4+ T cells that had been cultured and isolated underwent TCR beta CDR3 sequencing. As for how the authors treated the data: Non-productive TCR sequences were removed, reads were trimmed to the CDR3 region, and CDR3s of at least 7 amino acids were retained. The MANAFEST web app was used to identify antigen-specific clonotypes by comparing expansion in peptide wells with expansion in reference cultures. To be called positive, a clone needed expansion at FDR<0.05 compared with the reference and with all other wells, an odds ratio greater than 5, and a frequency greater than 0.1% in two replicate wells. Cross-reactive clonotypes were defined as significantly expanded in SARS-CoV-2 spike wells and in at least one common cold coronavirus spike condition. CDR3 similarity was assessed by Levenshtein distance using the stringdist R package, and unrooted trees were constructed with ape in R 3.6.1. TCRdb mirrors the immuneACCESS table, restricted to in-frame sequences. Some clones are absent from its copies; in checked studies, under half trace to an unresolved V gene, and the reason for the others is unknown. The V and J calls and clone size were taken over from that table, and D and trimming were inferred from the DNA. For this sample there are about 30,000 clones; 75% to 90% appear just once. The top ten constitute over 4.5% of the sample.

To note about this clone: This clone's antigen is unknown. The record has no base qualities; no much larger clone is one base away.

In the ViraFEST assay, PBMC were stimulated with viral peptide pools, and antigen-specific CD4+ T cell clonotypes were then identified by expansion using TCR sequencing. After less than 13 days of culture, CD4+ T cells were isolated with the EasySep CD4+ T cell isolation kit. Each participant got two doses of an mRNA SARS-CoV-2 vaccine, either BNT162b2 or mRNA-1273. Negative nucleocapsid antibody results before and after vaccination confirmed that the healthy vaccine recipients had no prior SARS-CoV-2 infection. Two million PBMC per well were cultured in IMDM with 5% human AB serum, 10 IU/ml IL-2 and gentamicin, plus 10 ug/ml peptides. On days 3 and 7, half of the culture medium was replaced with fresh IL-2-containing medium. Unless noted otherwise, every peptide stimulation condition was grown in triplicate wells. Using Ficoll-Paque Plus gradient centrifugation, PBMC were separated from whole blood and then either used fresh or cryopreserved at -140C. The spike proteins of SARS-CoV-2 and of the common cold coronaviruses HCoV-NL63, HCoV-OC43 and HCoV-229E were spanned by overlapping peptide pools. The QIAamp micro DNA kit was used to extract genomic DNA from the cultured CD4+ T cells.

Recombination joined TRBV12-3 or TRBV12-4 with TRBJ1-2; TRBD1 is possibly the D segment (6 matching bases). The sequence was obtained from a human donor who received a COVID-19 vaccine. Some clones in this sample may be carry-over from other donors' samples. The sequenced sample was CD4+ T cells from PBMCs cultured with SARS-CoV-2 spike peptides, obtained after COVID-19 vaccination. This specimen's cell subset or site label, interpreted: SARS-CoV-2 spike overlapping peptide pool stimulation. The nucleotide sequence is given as TGTGCCAGCAGTTCAGGGGACTATGGCTACACCTTC. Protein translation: CASSSGDYGYTF.